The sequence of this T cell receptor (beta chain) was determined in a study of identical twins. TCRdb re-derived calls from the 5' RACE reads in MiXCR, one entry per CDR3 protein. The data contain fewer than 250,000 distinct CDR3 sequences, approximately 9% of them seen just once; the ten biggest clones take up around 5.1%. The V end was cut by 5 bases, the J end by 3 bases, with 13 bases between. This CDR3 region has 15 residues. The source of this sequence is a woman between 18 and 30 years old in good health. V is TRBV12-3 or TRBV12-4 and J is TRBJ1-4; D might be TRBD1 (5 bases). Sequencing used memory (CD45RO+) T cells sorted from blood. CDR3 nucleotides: TGTGCCAGCAGTCCTCGCGGGGCGGCTAATGAAAAACTGTTTTTT. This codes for CASSPRGAANEKLFF.